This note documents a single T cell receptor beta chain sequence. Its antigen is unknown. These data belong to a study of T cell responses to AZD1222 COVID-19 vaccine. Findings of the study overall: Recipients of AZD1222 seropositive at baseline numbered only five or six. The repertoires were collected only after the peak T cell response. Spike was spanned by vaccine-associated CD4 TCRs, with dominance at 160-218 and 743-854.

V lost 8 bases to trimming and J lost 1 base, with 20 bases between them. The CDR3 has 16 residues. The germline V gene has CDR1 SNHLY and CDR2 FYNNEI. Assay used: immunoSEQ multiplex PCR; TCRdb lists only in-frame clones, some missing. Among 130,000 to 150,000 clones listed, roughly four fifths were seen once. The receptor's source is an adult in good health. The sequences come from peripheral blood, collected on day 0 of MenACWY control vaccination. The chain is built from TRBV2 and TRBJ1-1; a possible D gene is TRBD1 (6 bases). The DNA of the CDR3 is TGTGCCAGCCCCACCACACACAGGGAGAAGAACACTGAAGCTTTCTTT. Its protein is CASPTTHREKNTEAFF.